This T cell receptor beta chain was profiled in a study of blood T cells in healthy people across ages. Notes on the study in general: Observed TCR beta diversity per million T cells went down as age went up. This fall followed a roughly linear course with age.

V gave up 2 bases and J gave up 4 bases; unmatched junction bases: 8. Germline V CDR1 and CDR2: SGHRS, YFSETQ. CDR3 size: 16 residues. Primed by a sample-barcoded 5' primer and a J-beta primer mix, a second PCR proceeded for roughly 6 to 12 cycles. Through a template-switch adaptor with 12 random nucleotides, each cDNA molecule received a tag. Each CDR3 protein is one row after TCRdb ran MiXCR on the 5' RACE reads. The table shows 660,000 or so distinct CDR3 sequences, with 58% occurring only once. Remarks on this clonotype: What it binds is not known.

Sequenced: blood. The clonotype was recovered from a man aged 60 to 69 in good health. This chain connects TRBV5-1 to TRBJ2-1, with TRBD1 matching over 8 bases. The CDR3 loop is CASSFSGQAEYNEQFF. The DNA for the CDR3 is TGCGCCAGCAGCTTCTCGGGACAGGCGGAATACAATGAGCAGTTCTTC.